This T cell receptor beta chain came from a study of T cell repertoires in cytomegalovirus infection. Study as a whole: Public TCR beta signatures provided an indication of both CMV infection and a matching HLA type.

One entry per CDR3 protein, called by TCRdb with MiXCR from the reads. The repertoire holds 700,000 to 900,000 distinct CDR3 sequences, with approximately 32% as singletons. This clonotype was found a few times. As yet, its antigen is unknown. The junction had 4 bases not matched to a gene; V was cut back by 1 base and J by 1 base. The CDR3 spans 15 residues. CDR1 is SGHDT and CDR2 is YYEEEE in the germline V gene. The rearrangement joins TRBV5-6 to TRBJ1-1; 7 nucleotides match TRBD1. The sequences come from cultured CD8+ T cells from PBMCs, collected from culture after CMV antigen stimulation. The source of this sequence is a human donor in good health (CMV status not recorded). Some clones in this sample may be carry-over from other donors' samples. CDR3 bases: TGTGCCAGCAGCTTGCCCTACAGGGGGAACACTGAAGCTTTCTTT. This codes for CASSLPYRGNTEAFF.